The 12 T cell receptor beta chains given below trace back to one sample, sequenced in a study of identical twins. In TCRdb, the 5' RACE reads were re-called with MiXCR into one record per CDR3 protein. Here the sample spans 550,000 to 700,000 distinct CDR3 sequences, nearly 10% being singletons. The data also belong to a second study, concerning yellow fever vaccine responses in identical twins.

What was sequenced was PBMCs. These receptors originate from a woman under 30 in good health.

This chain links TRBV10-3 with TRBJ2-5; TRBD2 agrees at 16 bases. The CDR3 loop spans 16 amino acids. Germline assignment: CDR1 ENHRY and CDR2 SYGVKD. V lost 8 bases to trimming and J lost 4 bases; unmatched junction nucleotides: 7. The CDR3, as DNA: TGTGCCATCGGGACTAGCGGGAGGGCCTTACTAGAGACCCAGTACTTC. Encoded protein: CAIGTSGRALLETQYF.

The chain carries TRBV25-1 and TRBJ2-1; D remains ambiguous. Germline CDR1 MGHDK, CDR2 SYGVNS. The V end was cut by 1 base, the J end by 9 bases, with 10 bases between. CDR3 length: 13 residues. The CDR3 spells CASSELGLGEQFF. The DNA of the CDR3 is TGTGCCAGCAGTGAATTAGGTCTTGGTGAGCAGTTCTTC. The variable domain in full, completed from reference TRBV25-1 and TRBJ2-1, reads EADIYQTPRYLVIGTGKKITLECSQTMGHDKMYWYQQDPGMELHLIHYSYGVNSTEKGDLSSESTVSRIRTEHFPLTLESARPSHTSQYLCASSELGLGEQFFGPGTRLTVL.

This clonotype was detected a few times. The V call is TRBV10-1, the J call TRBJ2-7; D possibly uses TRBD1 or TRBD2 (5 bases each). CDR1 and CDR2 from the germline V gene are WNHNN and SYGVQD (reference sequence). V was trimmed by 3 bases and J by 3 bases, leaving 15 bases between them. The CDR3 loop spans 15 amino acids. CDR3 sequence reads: CASSDRSGLFYEQYF. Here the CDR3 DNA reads TGCGCCAGCAGTGATCGGTCGGGGCTTTTCTACGAGCAGTACTTC.

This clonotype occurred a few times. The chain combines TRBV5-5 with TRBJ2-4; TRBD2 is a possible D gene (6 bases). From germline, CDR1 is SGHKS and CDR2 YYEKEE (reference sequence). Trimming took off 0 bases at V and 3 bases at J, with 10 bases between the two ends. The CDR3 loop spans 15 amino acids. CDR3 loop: CASSLEASVKNIQYF. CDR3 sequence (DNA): TGTGCCAGCAGCTTGGAGGCTAGCGTCAAAAACATTCAGTACTTC.

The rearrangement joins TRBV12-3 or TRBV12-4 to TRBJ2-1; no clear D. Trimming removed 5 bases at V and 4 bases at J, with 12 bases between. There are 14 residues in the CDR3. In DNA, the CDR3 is TGTGCCAGCAGTACTGCAGGTCGGTACAATGAGCAGTTCTTC. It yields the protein CASSTAGRYNEQFF.

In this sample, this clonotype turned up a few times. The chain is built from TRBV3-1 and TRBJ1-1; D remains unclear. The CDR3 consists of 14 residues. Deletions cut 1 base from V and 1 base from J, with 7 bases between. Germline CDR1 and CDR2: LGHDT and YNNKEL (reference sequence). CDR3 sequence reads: CASSQGEGNTEAFF. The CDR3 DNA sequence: TGTGCCAGCAGCCAAGGCGAAGGGAACACTGAAGCTTTCTTT.

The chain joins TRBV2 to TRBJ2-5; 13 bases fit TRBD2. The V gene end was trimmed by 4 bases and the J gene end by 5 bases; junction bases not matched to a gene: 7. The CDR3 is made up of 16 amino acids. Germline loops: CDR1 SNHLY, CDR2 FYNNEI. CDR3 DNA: TGTGCCAGCAGTGTTGGACTAGCGGGAGTGTCGGAGACCCAGTACTTC. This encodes CASSVGLAGVSETQYF.

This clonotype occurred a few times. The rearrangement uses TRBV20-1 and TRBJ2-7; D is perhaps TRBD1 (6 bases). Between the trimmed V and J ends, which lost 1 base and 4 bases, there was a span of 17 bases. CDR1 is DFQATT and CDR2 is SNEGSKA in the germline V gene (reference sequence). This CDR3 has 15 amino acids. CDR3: CSARVQGTTLYEQYF. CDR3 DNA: TGCAGTGCTAGAGTGCAGGGGACGACTCTATACGAGCAGTACTTC.

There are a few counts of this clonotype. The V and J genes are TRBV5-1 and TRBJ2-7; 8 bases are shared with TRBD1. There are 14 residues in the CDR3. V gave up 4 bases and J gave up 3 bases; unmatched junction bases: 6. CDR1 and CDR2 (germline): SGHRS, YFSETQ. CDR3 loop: CASSIQGVIYEQYF. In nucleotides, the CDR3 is TGCGCCAGCAGCATACAGGGGGTCATCTACGAGCAGTACTTC.

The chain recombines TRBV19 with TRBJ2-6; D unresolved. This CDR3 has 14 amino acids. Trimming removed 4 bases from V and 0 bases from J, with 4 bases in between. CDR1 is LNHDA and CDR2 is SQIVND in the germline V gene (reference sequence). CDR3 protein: CASSKVSGANVLTF. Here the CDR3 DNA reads TGTGCCAGTAGTAAGGTCTCTGGGGCCAACGTCCTGACTTTC.

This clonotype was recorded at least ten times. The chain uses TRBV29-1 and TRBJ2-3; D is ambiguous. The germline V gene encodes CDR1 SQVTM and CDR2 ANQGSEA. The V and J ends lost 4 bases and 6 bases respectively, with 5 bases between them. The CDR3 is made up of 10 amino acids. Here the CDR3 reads CSVGSDTQYF. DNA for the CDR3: TGCAGCGTTGGTTCCGATACGCAGTATTTT.

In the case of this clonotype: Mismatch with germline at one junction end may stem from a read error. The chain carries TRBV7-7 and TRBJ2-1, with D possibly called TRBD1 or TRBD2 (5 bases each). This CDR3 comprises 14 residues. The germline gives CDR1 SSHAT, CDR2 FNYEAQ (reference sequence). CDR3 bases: TGTGCTAGCAGCTTAGTCGGGGCCCACAATGAGCAGTTCTTC. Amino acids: CASSLVGAHNEQFF. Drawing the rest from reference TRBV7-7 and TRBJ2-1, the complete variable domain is GAGVSQSPRYKVTKRGQDVTLRCDPISSHATLYWYQQALGQGPEFLTYFNYEAQPDKSGLPSDRFSAERPEGSISTLTIQRTEQRDSAMYRCASSLVGAHNEQFFGPGTRLTVL.